Following are 32 T cell receptor beta chains from one sample sequenced in a study of T cell responses to AZD1222 COVID-19 vaccine. Data came from immunoSEQ multiplex PCR; TCRdb stores just in-frame clones and leaves some out. The sample includes fewer than 55,000 clones, 70% to 85% of them seen just once. The sample here was peripheral blood, taken on day 0 of MenACWY control vaccination. Receptors were obtained from an adult in good health.

CDR3 residues: CASSTQGSTEAFF. The CDR3 bases are TGCGCCAGCAGCACACAGGGATCGACTGAAGCTTTCTTT. The chain has TRBV10-2 and TRBJ1-1; tentative D call: TRBD1 (6 bases). The CDR3 length is 13 residues. Trimming took off 6 bases at V and 5 bases at J, with 13 bases between the two ends. Per the germline V gene, CDR1 is WSHSY and CDR2 is SAAADI.

This clone was observed a single time. This chain connects TRBV2 to TRBJ2-4; D possibly matches TRBD1 or TRBD2 (5 bases each). This CDR3 region has 13 residues. Trimming removed 6 bases from V and 2 bases from J, with 8 bases in between. Germline values: CDR1 SNHLY, CDR2 FYNNEI. The CDR3 DNA sequence: TGTGCCAGCAGCGGGGCTTCCAAAAACATTCAGTACTTC. It specifies CASSGASKNIQYF.

This clone was seen just once. The chain employs TRBV5-1 and TRBJ1-6, with D hard to call. The CDR3 spans 13 residues. V was cut by 0 bases and J by 7 bases, with 5 bases left in between. Germline-derived CDR1 and CDR2 are SGHRS and YFSETQ. The CDR3 bases are TGCGCCAGCAGCTTGGAGGGCAATTCACCCCTCCACTTT. Its protein product is CASSLEGNSPLHF.

The chain links TRBV7-8 to TRBJ2-1; 9 positions agree with TRBD2. V gave up 5 bases and J gave up 6 bases; unmatched junction bases: 8. The germline V gene encodes CDR1 SGHVS and CDR2 FQNEAQ. The CDR3 contains 15 residues. In DNA, the CDR3 is TGTGCCAGCAGCACTTTAGCGGGAGTAGTCAATGAGCAGTTCTTC. Protein: CASSTLAGVVNEQFF.

V gene TRBV6-2 or TRBV6-3 combines with J gene TRBJ1-2, with D unresolved. The CDR3 contains 15 residues. V dropped 2 bases and J dropped 0 bases, with 10 bases sitting between them. The germline gives CDR1 MNHEY, CDR2 SVGEGT. As DNA, the CDR3 is TGTGCCAGCAGTTACGCCAACAGAGCTAACTATGGCTACACCTTC. Amino acids: CASSYANRANYGYTF.

The chain links TRBV11-2 to TRBJ1-2, with D possibly TRBD1 on 5 matching bases. The V gene lost 0 bases and the J gene lost 7 bases, with 15 bases spanning the gap. Looked up from germline, CDR1 is SGHAT and CDR2 is FQNNGV. This CDR3 is built from 15 residues. In DNA, the CDR3 is TGTGCCAGCAGCTTAGATCCGGGGCCCGGAGGTGGCTACACCTTC. Residues: CASSLDPGPGGGYTF.

The rearrangement links TRBV4-1 to TRBJ1-1; D is perhaps TRBD1 (6 bases). From germline, CDR1 is MGHRA and CDR2 YSYEKL. Between the trimmed V and J ends, which lost 4 bases and 0 bases, there was a span of 9 bases. The CDR3 contains 14 residues. CDR3 sequence reads: CASSPGDMNTEAFF. CDR3 DNA sequence: TGCGCCAGCAGCCCCGGGGACATGAACACTGAAGCTTTCTTT.

This clone occurred once. J is TRBJ2-1 and V is TRBV6-5; TRBD1 or TRBD2 may be the D gene (5 bases each). Between the trimmed V and J ends, which lost 6 bases and 8 bases, there was a span of 14 bases. The CDR3 sequence is 13 residues long. The germline V gene has CDR1 MNHEY and CDR2 SVGAGI. CDR3 amino acids: CASRWDPGDEQFF. CDR3 sequence (DNA): TGTGCCAGCAGATGGGACCCCGGCGATGAGCAGTTCTTC.

The V gene is TRBV28, the J gene TRBJ2-2, with D possibly TRBD2 on 5 matching bases. Germline lookup yields CDR1 MDHEN and CDR2 SYDVKM. CDR3 length: 14 amino acids. Between the trimmed V and J ends, which lost 8 bases and 0 bases, there was a span of 10 bases. CDR3 loop: CASGGRPNTGELFF. CDR3 in DNA: TGTGCCAGCGGAGGCAGACCGAACACCGGGGAGCTGTTTTTT.

The chain recombines TRBV10-3 with TRBJ1-1; D gene ambiguous. The CDR3 is 12 residues long. Germline CDR1 and CDR2: ENHRY and SYGVKD. Trimming removed 3 bases at V and 13 bases at J, with 15 bases between. CDR3 in DNA: TGTGCCATCAGTGAAGTGCGTAGTCCAGATTTCTTT. Encoded protein: CAISEVRSPDFF.

This chain connects TRBV11-2 to TRBJ2-2; the D is unclear. CDR1 and CDR2 (germline): SGHAT, FQNNGV. V lost 4 bases and J 6 bases, leaving 12 bases between the germline ends. The CDR3 is 14 residues long. The CDR3 DNA reads as TGTGCCAGCAGCTCAGAACAGTGGGCCGGGGAGCTGTTTTTT. Translating gives CASSSEQWAGELFF. The full variable domain, rest sourced from reference TRBV11-2 and TRBJ2-2, is EAGVAQSPRYKIIEKRQSVAFWCNPISGHATLYWYQQILGQGPKLLIQFQNNGVVDDSQLPKDRFSAERLKGVDSTLKIQPAKLEDSAVYLCASSSEQWAGELFFGEGSRLTVL.

V is TRBV11-2 and J is TRBJ1-4; D might be TRBD1 (5 bases). Looked up from germline, CDR1 is SGHAT and CDR2 is FQNNGV. V was cut by 2 bases and J by 8 bases, with 12 bases left in between. This CDR3 has 14 amino acids. The CDR3 protein is CASSLRVAGEKLFF. The CDR3 bases are TGTGCCAGCAGCTTACGGGTGGCAGGGGAAAAACTGTTTTTT.

J is TRBJ2-1 and V is TRBV5-1; 13 positions match TRBD2. This CDR3 spans 15 amino acids. Trimming at V came to 4 bases and at J to 9 bases, leaving 7 bases not matched to a gene. CDR1 is SGHRS and CDR2 is YFSETQ in the germline V gene. The CDR3 coding sequence is TGCGCCAGCAGCCCTACTAGCGGGGGGGCCAGTGAGCAGTTCTTC. Translation: CASSPTSGGASEQFF. Looking up the rest from reference TRBV5-1 and TRBJ2-1 gives the full variable domain: KAGVTQTPRYLIKTRGQQVTLSCSPISGHRSVSWYQQTPGQGLQFLFEYFSETQRNKGNFPGRFSGRQFSNSRSEMNVSTLELGDSALYLCASSPTSGGASEQFFGPGTRLTVL.

V gene TRBV7-9 combines with J gene TRBJ1-1; possibly TRBD1 for D (5 bases). V lost 3 bases and J lost 0, with 11 bases in between. CDR1 and CDR2 from the germline V gene are SEHNR and FQNEAQ (reference sequence). The CDR3 contains 15 residues. DNA for the CDR3: TGTGCCAGCAGCTTTGGGGGGGTGATGAACACTGAAGCTTTCTTT. It translates to CASSFGGVMNTEAFF.

V and J are TRBV6-5 and TRBJ2-7; 10 bases map to TRBD1. The CDR3 length is 14 residues. V lost 3 bases, J lost 2 bases, and 1 base stayed unmatched. Germline V gives CDR1 MNHEY, CDR2 SVGAGI. The CDR3 region has the DNA TGTGCCAGCAGTTATGGACAGGGGGCCTACGAGCAGTACTTC. Its protein product is CASSYGQGAYEQYF.

The genes are TRBV11-2 and TRBJ1-1, with D hard to call. The CDR3 covers 13 residues. Per germline, CDR1 SGHAT and CDR2 FQNNGV. The V end lost 5 bases, the J end lost 4 bases, and 11 bases lay between the germline ends. For the CDR3, the DNA is TGTGCCAGCAGCCCAAGACGAAGCACTGAAGCTTTCTTT. This gives the protein CASSPRRSTEAFF.

The chain uses TRBV15 and TRBJ1-3; 8 bases fit TRBD1. V was clipped by 3 bases and J by 4 bases; unmatched bases: 2. The CDR3 has 14 amino acids. Germline V gene data show CDR1 as LNHNV and CDR2 as YYDKDF (reference sequence). CDR3 residues: CATSRGQEGNTIYF. The CDR3, as DNA: TGTGCCACCAGCAGGGGACAGGAAGGAAACACCATATATTTT.

The gene calls are TRBV5-6 and TRBJ2-3; TRBD1 agrees at 8 bases. The CDR3 length is 15 residues. J was trimmed by 4 bases and V by 4 bases; bases with no gene match: 8. Germline V gene lookup returns CDR1 SGHDT and CDR2 YYEEEE. CDR3 sequence reads: CASSLGSGGADTQYF. CDR3 bases: TGTGCCAGCAGCCTGGGGTCAGGGGGCGCAGATACGCAGTATTTT.

The chain joins TRBV7-2 to TRBJ1-2, with D possibly matching TRBD1 (5 bases). Germline values: CDR1 SGHTA, CDR2 FQGNSA. The CDR3 has 14 amino acids. Trimming shortened V by 2 bases and J by 2 bases, and 9 bases separated the two germline ends. CDR3 sequence reads: CASSLQGLNYGYTF. The CDR3 DNA follows: TGTGCCAGCAGCTTACAGGGTTTAAACTATGGCTACACCTTC.

The count of this clone is one. The chain uses TRBV28 and TRBJ1-1; D is ambiguous. Trimming shortened V by 4 bases and J by 2 bases, and 11 bases separated the two germline ends. The CDR3 loop spans 14 amino acids. Germline CDR1 and CDR2: MDHEN and SYDVKM. The CDR3 loop is CASSSPGVNTEAFF. DNA for the CDR3: TGTGCCAGCAGTTCTCCAGGAGTTAACACTGAAGCTTTCTTT.

CDR3 sequence reads: CASTQGWGNTIYF. In DNA, the CDR3 is TGTGCCAGCACCCAGGGGTGGGGAAACACCATATATTTT. The chain employs TRBV28 and TRBJ1-3; D is possibly TRBD1 (6 bases). The germline CDR1 and CDR2 sequences are MDHEN and SYDVKM. The CDR3 sequence is 13 residues long. V was pared by 7 bases and J by 4 bases, with 11 bases between.

The chain joins TRBV12-3 or TRBV12-4 to TRBJ2-7, with D uncertain. V lost 3 bases and J lost 6, with 12 bases in between. The CDR3 sequence is 13 residues long. This CDR3 reads CASSLKRTSEQYF. The DNA of the CDR3 is TGTGCCAGCAGTTTGAAAAGGACGAGCGAGCAGTACTTC.

The chain employs TRBV5-4 and TRBJ1-1; unclear D gene. Germline CDR1 SGHNT, CDR2 YYREEE (reference sequence). The CDR3 has 15 residues. Trimming removed 4 bases from V and 1 base from J, with 14 bases in between. This chain's CDR3 is CASSGGQLQNTEAFF. The CDR3, as DNA: TGTGCCAGCAGCGGAGGCCAACTGCAGAACACTGAAGCTTTCTTT.

The genes are TRBV5-4 and TRBJ2-4, with D perhaps TRBD1 (6 bases). CDR1 and CDR2 from the germline V gene are SGHNT and YYREEE (reference sequence). V was cut by 4 bases and J by 4 bases, with 15 bases left in between. This CDR3 region has 15 residues. CDR3 sequence: CASSEQTGRKNIQYF. Written as DNA, the CDR3 is TGTGCCAGCAGCGAACAGACAGGTAGAAAAAACATTCAGTACTTC.

This clone was counted a few times. V gene TRBV10-3 combines with J gene TRBJ1-5, with a tentative D call TRBD1 (5 bases). The length of the CDR3 is 16 residues. Trimming took 0 bases from V and 6 from J, leaving 15 bases between them. Germline CDR1 reads ENHRY; CDR2 reads SYGVKD. CDR3 nucleotides: TGTGCCATCAGTGAGTCGCTGGGAGGGGACGGTCAGCCCCAGCATTTT. This codes for CAISESLGGDGQPQHF.

CDR3 sequence (DNA): TGTGCCAGCAGTGAGGCGGACAGGGAGCCTCAGACTGAAGCTTTCTTT. Its protein product is CASSEADREPQTEAFF. The chain carries TRBV2 and TRBJ1-1; TRBD1 matches 8 bases. V shed 3 bases, J shed 5 bases, and the junction held 11 bases outside the gene matches. The germline CDR1 and CDR2 sequences are SNHLY and FYNNEI. CDR3 length: 16 residues.

The J gene is TRBJ2-2, the V gene TRBV7-6; D call uncertain. CDR3 length: 13 amino acids. Germline V gene lookup returns CDR1 SGHVS and CDR2 FNYEAQ. V dropped 5 bases and J dropped 4 bases, with 8 bases sitting between them. Written as DNA, the CDR3 is TGTGCCAGCAGCCTAAGTCGCACCGGGGAGCTGTTTTTT. Its protein is CASSLSRTGELFF.

The genes are TRBV6-6 and TRBJ2-5; 7 bases map to TRBD2. Germline trimming cut 6 bases from V and 4 bases from J; bases unmatched to any gene: 11. The CDR3 runs to 15 residues. The V gene's germline CDR1 is MNHNY and CDR2 SVGAGI (reference sequence). The CDR3 sequence: CASSQGRGGRETQYF. Here the CDR3 DNA reads TGTGCCAGCAGCCAAGGACGCGGGGGACGAGAGACCCAGTACTTC.

This chain joins TRBV2 and TRBJ1-2; tentatively, D is TRBD1 (6 bases). V dropped 6 bases and J dropped 8 bases, with 13 bases sitting between them. The CDR3 loop spans 12 amino acids. Germline V lookup: CDR1 SNHLY, CDR2 FYNNEI. CDR3 in amino acids: CASRRTENGYTF. CDR3 nucleotide sequence: TGTGCCAGCAGACGGACAGAAAACGGCTACACCTTC. The full variable domain, completed using reference TRBV2 and TRBJ1-2, is EPEVTQTPSHQVTQMGQEVILRCVPISNHLYFYWYRQILGQKVEFLVSFYNNEISEKSEIFDDQFSVERPDGSNFTLKIRSTKLEDSAMYFCASRRTENGYTFGSGTRLTVV.

The chain has TRBV12-3 or TRBV12-4 and TRBJ2-7, with D perhaps TRBD1 or TRBD2 (6 bases each). Trimming left V 6 bases short and J 12 bases short, with 18 bases between. CDR3 size: 12 residues. CDR3 sequence reads: CASRGGGGTLYF. The CDR3 region has the DNA TGTGCCAGCAGAGGGGGAGGCGGGACTCTGTACTTC.

The genes are TRBV6-5 and TRBJ2-3; TRBD2 matches 9 bases. The germline V gene encodes CDR1 MNHEY and CDR2 SVGAGI. Trimming cost V 2 bases and J 5 bases; bases outside gene matches: 5. This CDR3 comprises 15 residues. In DNA form, the CDR3 reads TGTGCCAGCAGTTACAGTCAACTAGCGGGAGATACGCAGTATTTT. Its protein product is CASSYSQLAGDTQYF.

V gene TRBV19 combines with J gene TRBJ1-5, with D perhaps TRBD1 (6 bases). Trimming left V 3 bases short and J 4 bases short, with 10 bases between. This CDR3 contains 14 residues. Germline lookup yields CDR1 LNHDA and CDR2 SQIVND (reference sequence). The chain's CDR3 is CASSMGHTNQPQHF. CDR3 bases: TGTGCCAGTAGTATGGGACATACTAATCAGCCCCAGCATTTT.